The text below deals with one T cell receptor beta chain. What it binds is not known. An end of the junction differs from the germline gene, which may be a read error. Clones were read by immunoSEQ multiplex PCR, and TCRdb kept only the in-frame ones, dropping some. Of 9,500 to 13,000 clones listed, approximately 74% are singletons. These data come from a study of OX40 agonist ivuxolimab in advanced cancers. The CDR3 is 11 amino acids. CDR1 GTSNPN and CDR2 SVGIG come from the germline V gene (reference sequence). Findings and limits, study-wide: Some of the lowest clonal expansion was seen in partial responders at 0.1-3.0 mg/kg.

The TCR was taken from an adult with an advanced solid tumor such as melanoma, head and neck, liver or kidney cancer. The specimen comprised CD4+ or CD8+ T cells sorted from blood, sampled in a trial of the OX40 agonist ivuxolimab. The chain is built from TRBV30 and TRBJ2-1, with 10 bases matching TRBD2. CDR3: CAWSGASGSVF. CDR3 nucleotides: TGTGCCTGGAGTGGGGCTAGCGGGAGCGTCTTC. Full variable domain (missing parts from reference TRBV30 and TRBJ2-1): SQTIHQWPATLVQPVGSPLSLECTVEGTSNPNLYWYRQAAGRGLQLLFYSVGIGQISSEVPQNLSASRPQDRQFILSSKKLLLSDSGFYLCAWSGASGSVFGPGTRLTVL.